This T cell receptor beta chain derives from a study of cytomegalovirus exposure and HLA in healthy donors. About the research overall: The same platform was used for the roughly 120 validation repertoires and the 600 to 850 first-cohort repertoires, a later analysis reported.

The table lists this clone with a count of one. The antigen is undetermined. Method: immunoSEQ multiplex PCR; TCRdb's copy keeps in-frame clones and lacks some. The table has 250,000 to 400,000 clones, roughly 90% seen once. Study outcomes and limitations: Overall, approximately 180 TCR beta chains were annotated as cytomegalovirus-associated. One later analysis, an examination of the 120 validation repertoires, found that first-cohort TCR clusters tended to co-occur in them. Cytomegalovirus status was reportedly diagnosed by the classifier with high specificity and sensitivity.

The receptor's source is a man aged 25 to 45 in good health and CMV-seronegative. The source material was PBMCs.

CDR3 coding DNA: TGTGCCAGCAGCCTACCGACAGGGAGAGAGACCCAGTACTTC. It specifies CASSLPTGRETQYF. The chain employs TRBV7-9 and TRBJ2-5; TRBD1 matches at 7 bases. This CDR3 comprises 14 residues. Germline V gene data show CDR1 as SEHNR and CDR2 as FQNEAQ (reference sequence). V trimming: 5 bases; J trimming: 4 bases; junction bases outside the gene matches: 7.